The present TCR beta chain was sequenced within a study of blood T cell repertoires in COVID-19. The wider study: The samples span acute and convalescent COVID-19 from the United States, Italy and Spain. From T cells, B-cell-depleted T cells, or PBMCs came the material, which was cDNA or gDNA.

The J segment lost 9 bases and the V segment lost 3 bases, leaving 6 bases of the junction unmatched. The CDR3 is 14 amino acids. Germline V gene sequence: CDR1 SGHKS, CDR2 YYEKEE (reference sequence). In the original workflow: Scientists estimated how many nucleated cells there were by amplifying reference gene primers. Assay used: immunoSEQ multiplex PCR; TCRdb lists only in-frame clones, some missing. V and J calls and clone size are given by that table; D and trimming were obtained from the DNA. The sample consists of under 300,000 clones, 84% of them appearing once. The J gene is TRBJ2-5, the V gene TRBV5-5; 12 bases are a match to TRBD2. Sample: peripheral blood. This TCR came from a woman aged 40 to 50 who had recovered from COVID-19. CDR3 sequence reads: CASSWASGGAAQYF. In DNA form, the CDR3 reads TGTGCCAGCAGCTGGGCTAGCGGGGGGGCCGCCCAGTACTTC.